These 23 T cell receptor beta chains share one sample of origin, sequenced in a study of blood T cells in healthy people across ages. Primers used in a second PCR of about 6 to 11 cycles were a sample-barcoded 5' primer and a J-beta primer mix. Each CDR3 protein is one row after TCRdb ran MiXCR on the 5' RACE reads. The sample holds more than 800,000 distinct CDR3 sequences, more than 25% seen once. The specimen sequenced was blood. All receptors derive from a woman at least 80 years old in good health.

This clonotype turned up a few times. CDR3 amino acids: CASGAGLGDTQYF. Written as DNA, the CDR3 is TGTGCCAGCGGGGCAGGTTTAGGGGATACGCAGTATTTT. The chain combines TRBV28 with TRBJ2-3; weak D call: TRBD1 (5 bases). V was shortened by 8 bases and J by 6 bases, with 15 bases between the two germline ends. From germline, CDR1 is MDHEN and CDR2 SYDVKM. The CDR3 totals 13 residues.

The rearrangement links TRBV19 to TRBJ2-7; D is uncertain. The V end was cut by 3 bases, the J end by 1 base, with 10 bases between. This CDR3 contains 14 residues. Germline V gives CDR1 LNHDA, CDR2 SQIVND (reference sequence). The CDR3 here is CASSIGPGSYEQYF. CDR3 nucleotides: TGTGCCAGTAGTATCGGTCCAGGTTCCTACGAGCAGTACTTC.

This clonotype was detected many times. The chain recombines TRBV20-1 with TRBJ2-5; 7 positions agree with TRBD2. Germline V gives CDR1 DFQATT, CDR2 SNEGSKA (reference sequence). The CDR3 covers 14 residues. J was trimmed by 5 bases and V by 5 bases; bases with no gene match: 11. The CDR3 spells CSALRDVRGETQYF. In nucleotides, the CDR3 is TGCAGTGCTCTACGGGACGTGCGGGGGGAGACCCAGTACTTC.

This clonotype was counted a single time. This sequence joins TRBV28 and TRBJ1-1; D remains unclear. V was clipped by 7 bases and J by 8 bases, with 17 bases between them. CDR3 length equals 13 residues. In germline, CDR1 is MDHEN, CDR2 SYDVKM. CDR3 amino acids: CASITKQNAEAFF. The CDR3 coding sequence is TGTGCCAGCATTACCAAACAGAACGCGGAAGCTTTCTTT.

This clonotype was detected many times. This rearrangement joins TRBV4-2 to TRBJ2-5; no definite D call. Germline CDR1 LGHNA, CDR2 YNFKEQ. The CDR3 is made up of 13 amino acids. Trimming shortened V by 2 bases and J by 5 bases, and 9 bases separated the two germline ends. The DNA for the CDR3 is TGTGCCAGCAGCCAAACCCTCGGGGAGACCCAGTACTTC. This codes for CASSQTLGETQYF.

V usage is TRBV6-5 and J usage is TRBJ1-5; D unclear. The germline V and J ends were trimmed by 6 bases and 3 bases, with 15 bases remaining between them. The germline V gene has CDR1 MNHEY and CDR2 SVGAGI. This CDR3 comprises 15 residues. DNA for the CDR3: TGTGCCAGCAGCCCCCCGGGGAGACTCAATCAGCCCCAGCATTTT. It translates to CASSPPGRLNQPQHF.

This clonotype was seen a handful of times. V is TRBV29-1 and J is TRBJ2-2; 9 bases match TRBD1. The CDR3 spans 14 residues. V gave up 7 bases and J gave up 4 bases; unmatched junction bases: 7. The germline CDR1 and CDR2 sequences are SQVTM and ANQGSEA. CDR3 DNA sequence: TGCAGCGCCGGGGGGACAGGGCTCACCGGGGAGCTGTTTTTT. Amino acid sequence: CSAGGTGLTGELFF.

The V gene is TRBV20-1, the J gene TRBJ2-7; TRBD2 aligns across 12 bases. The CDR3 extends over 18 amino acids. V shed 2 bases, J shed 5 bases, and the junction held 16 bases outside the gene matches. Per germline, CDR1 DFQATT and CDR2 SNEGSKA (reference sequence). CDR3 in amino acids: CSARNRDIWTSGTDEQYF. The CDR3 DNA is TGCAGTGCTAGAAACCGGGACATCTGGACTAGCGGGACAGACGAGCAGTACTTC.

This clonotype was seen only a few times. The V and J genes are TRBV20-1 and TRBJ1-2; the D gene is possibly TRBD1 (6 bases). V dropped 6 bases and J dropped 8 bases, with 13 bases sitting between them. The CDR3 has 11 residues. Germline CDR1 and CDR2: DFQATT and SNEGSKA (reference sequence). For the CDR3, the DNA is TGCAGTGCGCAGAGGGACACCGGCTACACCTTC. Its protein is CSAQRDTGYTF.

The V and J genes are TRBV7-2 and TRBJ2-5; TRBD2 aligns across 9 bases. The DNA end is more similar to TRBJ2-7, so the J call may be wrong. The CDR3 consists of 14 residues. Germline V gene sequence: CDR1 SGHTA, CDR2 FQGNSA. The CDR3 DNA sequence: TGTGCCAGCAGACCACAGGGACTAGCCGGCGAGCAGTACTTC. It is translated as CASRPQGLAGEQYF.

This rearrangement joins TRBV7-9 to TRBJ1-1; D remains ambiguous. Germline assignment: CDR1 SEHNR and CDR2 FQNEAQ (reference sequence). The V end lost 5 bases, the J end lost 5 bases, and 18 bases lay between the germline ends. This CDR3 has 15 residues. DNA for the CDR3: TGTGCCAGCAGCACCTTCGGCCCCGTTGGGACTGAAGCTTTCTTT. Protein product: CASSTFGPVGTEAFF.

The sample holds many counts of this clonotype. The gene calls are TRBV7-9 and TRBJ1-1, with D unclear. Germline V gene lookup returns CDR1 SEHNR and CDR2 FQNEAQ (reference sequence). This CDR3 region has 13 residues. Trimming cost V 5 bases and J 4 bases, with 11 bases left between them. CDR3 sequence (DNA): TGTGCCAGCAGCCTAGACGGGTTCACTGAAGCTTTCTTT. Translating gives CASSLDGFTEAFF.

As for this clonotype: Given a much more abundant clone one base away, this may be a read error. V is TRBV6-5 and J is TRBJ2-1; D unresolved. With 4 bases removed from V and 3 bases from J, the gap between germline ends came to 13 bases. Germline-derived CDR1 and CDR2 are MNHEY and SVGAGI. The CDR3 consists of 15 residues. The DNA of the CDR3 is TGTGCCAGCAGTTGGACCCAAGCCTACTACAATGAGCAGTTCTTC. Translation: CASSWTQAYYNEQFF.

This clonotype was detected only a few times. The chain couples TRBV30 to TRBJ1-1; 7 nucleotides align to TRBD1. Germline loops: CDR1 GTSNPN, CDR2 SVGIG (reference sequence). CDR3 size: 17 residues. The J segment lost 4 bases and the V segment lost 0 bases, leaving 14 bases of the junction unmatched. CDR3 in DNA: TGTGCCTGGAGTGTAAGTCGCACAGGGGCGTTTAGCACTGAAGCTTTCTTT. The encoded protein is CAWSVSRTGAFSTEAFF.

The sample holds a few counts of this clonotype. The chain couples TRBV7-9 to TRBJ1-6; TRBD1 is a possible D gene (5 bases). The CDR3 contains 17 residues. Trimming cost V 2 bases and J 9 bases, with 20 bases left between them. Germline V gene data show CDR1 as SEHNR and CDR2 as FQNEAQ (reference sequence). The CDR3 DNA is TGTGCCAGCAGCTTACCCATAGCGGCAGGGTTAAGTTCACCCCTCCACTTT. Translating it yields CASSLPIAAGLSSPLHF.

This clonotype turned up a few times. The chain joins TRBV20-1 to TRBJ1-2, with D possibly TRBD1 on 5 matching bases. Trimming pared 1 base from V and 8 bases from J, leaving 23 bases between. CDR1 is DFQATT, CDR2 SNEGSKA, per germline (reference sequence). CDR3 length equals 16 residues. CDR3 coding DNA: TGCAGTGCTAGAGCGGGAGGGACGGCAATACAGCTAGGCTACACCTTC. This gives the protein CSARAGGTAIQLGYTF.

A remark on this clonotype: A much larger clone lies a single base off, so this may be a read error. CDR3 coding DNA: TGCAGTGCCCCAAGGGCAGGGAGGTGGGGGGGCTACACCTTC. Its translation is CSAPRAGRWGGYTF. The chain couples TRBV20-1 to TRBJ1-2; D may be TRBD1 (5 bases). Germline V gene sequence: CDR1 DFQATT, CDR2 SNEGSKA (reference sequence). With 6 bases removed from V and 8 bases from J, the gap between germline ends came to 22 bases. The CDR3 runs to 14 residues.

The chain joins TRBV20-1 to TRBJ2-7, with 7 positions matching TRBD2. The CDR3 extends over 15 amino acids. From germline, CDR1 is DFQATT and CDR2 SNEGSKA (reference sequence). Unmatched junction bases numbered 7, after V lost 0 bases and J lost 2 bases. CDR3 in DNA: TGCAGTGCTAGAGATCCCGGCGGGGGACCCTACGAGCAGTACTTC. Its translation is CSARDPGGGPYEQYF.

This chain links TRBV7-2 with TRBJ2-7, with D perhaps assigned TRBD1 or TRBD2 (7 bases each). The V gene's germline CDR1 is SGHTA and CDR2 FQGNSA. Trimming stripped 4 bases from V and 6 bases from J, with 16 bases between. The CDR3 is 14 amino acids. The CDR3 region is CASSSQGGVSEQYF. In nucleotides, the CDR3 is TGTGCCAGCAGCTCCCAGGGGGGGGTGAGCGAGCAGTACTTC.

Many counts were recorded for this clonotype. This chain uses TRBV6-6 with TRBJ2-7; 7 nucleotides agree with TRBD2. The V and J ends lost 2 bases and 2 bases, in that order; junction bases with no gene match: 6. This CDR3 has 15 residues. Germline V gene sequence: CDR1 MNHNY, CDR2 SVGAGI (reference sequence). The CDR3 here is CASSYGTGTTYEQYF. The CDR3 DNA reads TGTGCCAGCAGTTACGGAACGGGGACTACCTACGAGCAGTACTTC.

This chain connects TRBV7-9 to TRBJ1-1, with D perhaps matching TRBD1 (6 bases). CDR1 is SEHNR, CDR2 FQNEAQ, per germline (reference sequence). CDR3 length equals 14 residues. The germline V and J ends were trimmed by 5 bases and 1 base, with 11 bases remaining between them. The CDR3 nucleotides read TGTGCCAGCAGCCCAGGGGAGAAGAACACTGAAGCTTTCTTT. Translation gives CASSPGEKNTEAFF.

This clonotype was observed many times. J is TRBJ1-2 and V is TRBV6-6; no reliable D call. Trimming cost V 2 bases and J 0 bases, with 10 bases left between them. CDR3 length: 15 residues. Germline-derived CDR1 and CDR2 are MNHNY and SVGAGI (reference sequence). The CDR3: CASSYLEGPNYGYTF. The DNA of the CDR3 is TGTGCCAGCAGTTACCTGGAAGGCCCTAACTATGGCTACACCTTC.

The V and J genes are TRBV6-1 and TRBJ2-5; D may be TRBD1 (6 bases). The J call is uncertain, as TRBJ2-7 better fits the DNA end. The CDR3 extends over 13 amino acids. Germline V CDR1 and CDR2: MNHNS, SASEGT. CDR3 DNA: TGTGCCAGCAGTGGGGCACAGGGCGCCGAGCAGTACTTC. It is translated as CASSGAQGAEQYF.